These 15 T cell receptor beta chains came from one sample sequenced in a study of T cell responses to AZD1222 COVID-19 vaccine. Data came from immunoSEQ multiplex PCR; TCRdb stores just in-frame clones and leaves some out. The sample shows more than 100,000 clones, approximately 91% of them seen only once. The sequenced sample was peripheral blood, obtained on day 0 of AZD1222 vaccination. Receptor source: an adult in good health.

This chain links TRBV7-9 with TRBJ1-5; TRBD1 aligns across 7 bases. The CDR3 runs to 15 residues. Germline loops: CDR1 SEHNR, CDR2 FQNEAQ (reference sequence). The J segment lost 4 bases and the V segment lost 1 base, leaving 4 bases of the junction unmatched. The CDR3 sequence is CASSLGQGENQPQHF. The CDR3 DNA sequence: TGTGCCAGCAGCTTAGGGCAGGGGGAGAATCAGCCCCAGCATTTT. The variable domain in full, completed from reference TRBV7-9 and TRBJ1-5, reads DTGVSQNPRHKITKRGQNVTFRCDPISEHNRLYWYRQTLGQGPEFLTYFQNEAQLEKSRLLSDRFSAERPKGSFSTLEIQRTEQGDSAMYLCASSLGQGENQPQHFGDGTRLSIL.

The V call is TRBV19, the J call TRBJ1-5; D gene ambiguous. The CDR3 spans 12 residues. CDR1 and CDR2 from the germline V gene are LNHDA and SQIVND (reference sequence). Trimming took 4 bases from V and 6 from J, leaving 7 bases between them. This CDR3 is CASSNPPQPQHF. The DNA for the CDR3 is TGTGCCAGTAGTAATCCGCCTCAGCCCCAGCATTTT.

This clone came up a few times. This sequence joins TRBV30 and TRBJ1-1; D ambiguous. Trimming removed 3 bases from V and 6 bases from J, with 5 bases in between. This CDR3 comprises 10 residues. CDR1 is GTSNPN, CDR2 SVGIG, per germline (reference sequence). CDR3 sequence reads: CAWRYPEAFF. For the CDR3, the DNA is TGTGCCTGGAGGTACCCTGAAGCTTTCTTT.

The chain uses TRBV15 and TRBJ1-3, with 7 bases matching TRBD1. Germline V gives CDR1 LNHNV, CDR2 YYDKDF (reference sequence). This CDR3 is built from 15 residues. The ends lost 0 bases at V and 6 bases at J; junction bases unmatched: 5. The CDR3 region is CATSRERGRQNTIYF. CDR3 DNA: TGTGCCACCAGCAGAGAAAGGGGGCGTCAAAACACCATATATTTT.

The chain links TRBV9 to TRBJ2-5, with TRBD2 matching over 10 bases. The CDR3 has 17 amino acids. Germline lookup yields CDR1 SGDLS and CDR2 YYNGEE. V gave up 2 bases and J gave up 2 bases; unmatched junction bases: 9. The CDR3 sequence: CASSVQPGLAFQETQYF. CDR3 DNA sequence: TGTGCCAGCAGCGTGCAACCGGGACTAGCGTTTCAAGAGACCCAGTACTTC.

The chain uses TRBV18 and TRBJ2-1; D ambiguous. Germline values: CDR1 KGHSH, CDR2 LQKENI. V shed 3 bases and J shed 8 bases, with 8 bases lying between them. The length of the CDR3 is 12 residues. CDR3 nucleotide sequence: TGTGCCAGCTCACCTTATAGGGATGAGCAGTTCTTC. Translated: CASSPYRDEQFF. Full variable domain (remainder filled in from reference TRBV18 and TRBJ2-1): NAGVMQNPRHLVRRRGQEARLRCSPMKGHSHVYWYRQLPEEGLKFMVYLQKENIIDESGMPKERFSAEFPKEGPSILRIQQVVRGDSAAYFCASSPYRDEQFFGPGTRLTVL.

The CDR3 sequence: CASNRGSDQPQHF. DNA for the CDR3: TGTGCCAGCAATAGGGGTTCCGATCAGCCCCAGCATTTT. The chain has TRBV28 and TRBJ1-5, with a possible D match to TRBD1 (5 bases). The germline CDR1 and CDR2 sequences are MDHEN and SYDVKM. The V end was cut by 7 bases, the J end by 5 bases, with 12 bases between. CDR3 length: 13 residues.

This clone has only a few counts. This chain uses TRBV25-1 with TRBJ1-4, with D perhaps TRBD1 (6 bases). Trimming stripped 11 bases from V and 7 bases from J, with 14 bases between. CDR1 and CDR2 (germline): MGHDK, SYGVNS. The CDR3 has 12 residues. In DNA form, the CDR3 reads TGTGCCGGAGGGGGAGATGGTGAAAAACTGTTTTTT. Protein sequence: CAGGGDGEKLFF.

The chain has TRBV6-5 and TRBJ1-1, with TRBD1 matching 9 bases. V lost 6 bases, J lost 4 bases, and 6 bases stayed unmatched. Germline CDR1 and CDR2: MNHEY and SVGAGI. The CDR3 length is 14 residues. CDR3 sequence reads: CASRPTGGLTEAFF. CDR3 DNA sequence: TGTGCCAGCAGACCCACAGGGGGCCTCACTGAAGCTTTCTTT.

The J gene is TRBJ1-1, the V gene TRBV30, with a possible D match to TRBD1 (6 bases). This CDR3 comprises 14 residues. V was pared by 0 bases and J by 3 bases, with 11 bases between. The germline V gene has CDR1 GTSNPN and CDR2 SVGIG (reference sequence). CDR3 coding DNA: TGTGCCTGGAGTGTTGGGGGGCGAGACACTGAAGCTTTCTTT. Amino acid sequence: CAWSVGGRDTEAFF.

In this sample, this clone turned up a few times. The gene calls are TRBV19 and TRBJ2-2; D is uncertain. V lost 5 bases and J 10 bases, leaving 11 bases between the germline ends. Germline CDR1 reads LNHDA; CDR2 reads SQIVND (reference sequence). This CDR3 is built from 12 residues. The CDR3 DNA follows: TGTGCCAGTAGTCCGACCAGATCGGAGCTGTTTTTT. Translating it yields CASSPTRSELFF.

This chain joins TRBV5-1 and TRBJ2-1; D is unresolved. Per the germline V gene, CDR1 is SGHRS and CDR2 is YFSETQ. V lost 9 bases to trimming and J lost 7 bases, with 20 bases between them. The CDR3 has 14 amino acids. The CDR3 bases are TGCGCCACCTCCAAGACAACGCCCCCTAATGAGCAGTTCTTC. Its protein is CATSKTTPPNEQFF.

The chain joins TRBV12-3 or TRBV12-4 to TRBJ2-1; TRBD1 is a possible D gene (6 bases). The CDR3 runs 11 residues. V was trimmed by 7 bases and J by 8 bases, leaving 9 bases between them. CDR3 residues: CASTPGDEQFF. Here the CDR3 DNA reads TGTGCCAGCACCCCAGGGGATGAGCAGTTCTTC.

The V call is TRBV2, the J call TRBJ1-6, with D perhaps matching TRBD1 (6 bases). V was cut by 8 bases and J by 8 bases, with 13 bases left in between. Germline V gene sequence: CDR1 SNHLY, CDR2 FYNNEI. The CDR3 loop spans 13 amino acids. The CDR3 DNA is TGTGCCAGCTCGGGACAAGGAGATTCACCCCTCCACTTT. Its protein product is CASSGQGDSPLHF.

The chain couples TRBV5-1 to TRBJ2-7, with 8 nucleotides matching TRBD1. With 4 bases clipped from V and 5 bases from J, the junction kept 8 bases outside the gene matches. Per germline, CDR1 SGHRS and CDR2 YFSETQ. The CDR3 sequence is 14 residues long. CDR3 nucleotides: TGCGCCAGCAGCCTACAATCGACAGGGGACGAGCAGTACTTC. It yields the protein CASSLQSTGDEQYF.